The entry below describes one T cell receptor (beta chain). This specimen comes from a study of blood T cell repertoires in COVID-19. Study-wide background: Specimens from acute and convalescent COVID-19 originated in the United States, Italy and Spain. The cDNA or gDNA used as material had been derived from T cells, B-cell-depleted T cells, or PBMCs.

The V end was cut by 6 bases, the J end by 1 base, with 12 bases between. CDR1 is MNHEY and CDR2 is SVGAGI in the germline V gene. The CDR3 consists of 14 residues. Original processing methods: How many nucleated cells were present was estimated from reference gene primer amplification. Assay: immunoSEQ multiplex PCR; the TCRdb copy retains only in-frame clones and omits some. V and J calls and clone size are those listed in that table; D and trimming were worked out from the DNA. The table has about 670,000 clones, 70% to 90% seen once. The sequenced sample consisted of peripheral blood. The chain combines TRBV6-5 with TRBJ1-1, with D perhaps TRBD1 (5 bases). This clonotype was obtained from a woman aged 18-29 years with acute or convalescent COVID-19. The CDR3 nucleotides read TGTGCCAGCAGCAGAGGCGGGGCGAACACTGAAGCTTTCTTT. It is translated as CASSRGGANTEAFF.